This T cell receptor beta chain was captured by sequencing in a study of Ad26.COV2.S vaccination and SARS-CoV-2 variants. Study background: Administration of Ad26.COV2.S was intramuscular, either once or twice 56 days apart.

Overall study results and limits: The placebo group had lower spike-specific TCR breadth than the vaccine recipients did.

Clones were sequenced by immunoSEQ multiplex PCR, and TCRdb holds only the in-frame ones, with some missing. The sample holds approximately 480,000 clones, approximately 88% seen once. As for treatment: 19 received Ad26.COV2.S at low or high dose, single or two shots; about 5 received placebo; per-sample allocation not given. Day 63 following the first vaccine or placebo injection was when the samples were taken. An adult aged 18-55 years in Boston served as the donor. This clone was counted between two and nine times. Its cognate antigen is unknown. The sequenced sample was peripheral blood, obtained in a trial of Ad26.COV2.S vaccine versus placebo. This TCR derives from a person aged 18 to 65 who received the Ad26.COV2.S COVID-19 vaccine or a placebo.

CDR3 residues: CASSLGTGASNQPQHF. CDR3 bases: TGCGCCAGCAGCTTGGGGACAGGGGCCAGCAATCAGCCCCAGCATTTT. This rearrangement joins TRBV5-1 to TRBJ1-5, with 9 bases identical to TRBD1. CDR1 and CDR2 (germline): SGHRS, YFSETQ. V lost 0 bases, J lost 1 base, and 2 bases stayed unmatched. This CDR3 region has 16 residues.